This T cell receptor beta chain originates from a study of cytomegalovirus exposure and HLA in healthy donors. This CDR3 has 14 amino acids. From germline, CDR1 is GTSNPN and CDR2 SVGIG (reference sequence). The J segment lost 3 bases and the V segment lost 8 bases, leaving 11 bases of the junction unmatched. Primers included in the PCR were 60 Vbeta and 13 Jbeta primers. Sequencing used immunoSEQ multiplex PCR; TCRdb keeps in-frame clones, though not all of them. The sample records roughly 100,000 clones, 65% to 85% being singletons. This chain links TRBV30 with TRBJ1-2, with TRBD1 matching over 8 bases. The sequence was collected from a male donor in good health and CMV-seronegative. Sequenced material: PBMCs. The DNA for the CDR3 is TGTGCCGTAACAGCGACAGGGGTTCACTATGGCTACACCTTC. It specifies CAVTATGVHYGYTF.